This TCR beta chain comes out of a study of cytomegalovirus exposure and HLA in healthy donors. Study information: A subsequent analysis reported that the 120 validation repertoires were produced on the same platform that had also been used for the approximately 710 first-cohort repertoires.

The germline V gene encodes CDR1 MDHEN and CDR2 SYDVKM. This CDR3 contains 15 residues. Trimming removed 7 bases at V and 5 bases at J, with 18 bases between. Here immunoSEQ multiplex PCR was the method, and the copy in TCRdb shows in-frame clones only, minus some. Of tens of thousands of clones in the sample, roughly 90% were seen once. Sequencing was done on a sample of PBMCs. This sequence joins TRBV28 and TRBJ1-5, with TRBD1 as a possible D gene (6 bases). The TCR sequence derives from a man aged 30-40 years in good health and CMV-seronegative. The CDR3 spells CASIPQGGRHQPQHF. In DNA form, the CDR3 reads TGTGCCAGCATCCCACAGGGAGGGAGACATCAGCCCCAGCATTTT.